This T cell receptor (beta chain) was recorded in a study of T-cell memory formation after mild COVID-19. Study-wide results and limits: Clones from the second wave (peaking day 37) had unconfirmed SARS-CoV-2 specificity. Cross-reactive memory appears to have joined, as suggested by some responding clones showing up in pre-infection memory. CD4+ bias marked clones expanding day 15 to 37, unlike balanced contracting clones.

With V trimmed by 4 bases and J by 5 bases, 6 bases remained unmatched. This CDR3 spans 15 amino acids. The germline V gene encodes CDR1 SGHRS and CDR2 YFSETQ. TCRalpha and TCRbeta libraries used 5'RACE with constant-segment primers and UMIs. One entry per CDR3 protein, called by TCRdb with MiXCR from the 5' RACE reads. This table holds fewer than 500,000 distinct CDR3 sequences, approximately 23% found once. As concerns this clonotype: Its specificity is unknown.

This rearrangement joins TRBV5-1 to TRBJ1-5, with 10 bases fitting TRBD1. Sequencing input: PBMCs or a T cell subset sorted from them (not recorded which). This receptor was obtained from an adult woman who had mild COVID-19 (a few samples of this study predate the infection). Cell type and time point are not known. The CDR3 sequence: CASSIGQGVYQPQHF. The CDR3 DNA sequence: TGCGCCAGCAGCATCGGACAGGGGGTCTATCAGCCCCAGCATTTT.